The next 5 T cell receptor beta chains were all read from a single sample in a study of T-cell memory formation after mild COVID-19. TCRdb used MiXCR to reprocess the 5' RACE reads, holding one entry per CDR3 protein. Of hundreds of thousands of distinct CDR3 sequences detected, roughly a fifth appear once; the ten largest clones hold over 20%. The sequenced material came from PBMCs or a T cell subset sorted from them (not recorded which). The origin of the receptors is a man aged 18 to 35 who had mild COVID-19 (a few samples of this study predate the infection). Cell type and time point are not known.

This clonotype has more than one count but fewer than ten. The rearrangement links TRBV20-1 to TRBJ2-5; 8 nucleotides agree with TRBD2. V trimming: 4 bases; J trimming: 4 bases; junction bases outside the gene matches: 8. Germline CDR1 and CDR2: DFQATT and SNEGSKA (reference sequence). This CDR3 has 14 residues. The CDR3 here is CSATPLAGSETQYF. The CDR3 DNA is TGCAGTGCTACCCCCCTAGCGGGTTCAGAGACCCAGTACTTC.

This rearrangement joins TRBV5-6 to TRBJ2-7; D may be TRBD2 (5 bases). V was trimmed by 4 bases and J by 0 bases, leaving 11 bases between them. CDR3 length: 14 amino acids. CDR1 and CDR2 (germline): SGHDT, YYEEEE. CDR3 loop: CASSAAGGSYEQYF. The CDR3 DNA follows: TGTGCCAGCAGCGCAGCTGGAGGCTCCTACGAGCAGTACTTC.

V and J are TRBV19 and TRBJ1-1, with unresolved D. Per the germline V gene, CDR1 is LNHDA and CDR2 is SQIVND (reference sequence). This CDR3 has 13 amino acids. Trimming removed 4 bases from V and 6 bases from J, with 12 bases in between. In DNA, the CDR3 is TGTGCCAGTAGTACTCAGCCCAAGGCTGAAGCTTTCTTT. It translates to CASSTQPKAEAFF.

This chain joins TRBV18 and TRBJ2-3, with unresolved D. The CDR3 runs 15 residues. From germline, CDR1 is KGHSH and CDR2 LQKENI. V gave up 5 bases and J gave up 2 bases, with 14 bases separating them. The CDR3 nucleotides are TGTGCCAGCTCAGCTGAGTATGTTGCCACAGATACGCAGTATTTT. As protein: CASSAEYVATDTQYF.

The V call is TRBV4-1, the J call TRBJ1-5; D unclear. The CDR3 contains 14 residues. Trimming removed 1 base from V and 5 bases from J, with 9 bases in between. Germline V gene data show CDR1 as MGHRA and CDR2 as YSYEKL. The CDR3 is CASSQVSGDQPQHF. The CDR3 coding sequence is TGCGCCAGCAGCCAAGTATCAGGCGATCAGCCCCAGCATTTT.